Following are 26 T cell receptor beta chains from one sample sequenced in a study of cytomegalovirus exposure and HLA in healthy donors. The PCR used 60 Vbeta and 13 Jbeta primers. Method: immunoSEQ multiplex PCR; TCRdb's copy keeps in-frame clones and lacks some. The sample holds tens of thousands of clones, approximately 82% seen once. Sequenced material: PBMCs. The receptors were gathered from a man aged 40-55 years in good health and CMV-seronegative.

This sequence joins TRBV6-5 and TRBJ1-5, with unresolved D. Trimming took off 5 bases at V and 1 base at J, with 6 bases between the two ends. This CDR3 is 13 amino acids long. Germline V gives CDR1 MNHEY, CDR2 SVGAGI. Here the CDR3 DNA reads TGTGCCAGCAGTCCCTCCAGCAATCAGCCCCAGCATTTT. It translates to CASSPSSNQPQHF.

V usage is TRBV30 and J usage is TRBJ2-2; 7 positions match TRBD2. The V gene's germline CDR1 is GTSNPN and CDR2 SVGIG (reference sequence). This CDR3 comprises 16 residues. After removal of 4 bases from V and 5 bases from J, the junction contained 13 bases not matched to a gene. The CDR3 bases are TGTGCCTGGATCCCGGGGACTACTATTGGGACCGGGGAGCTGTTTTTT. It yields the protein CAWIPGTTIGTGELFF.

The gene calls are TRBV12-5 and TRBJ2-1; 7 nucleotides align to TRBD1. The CDR3 contains 16 residues. The trim removed 3 bases at V and 0 bases at J, leaving 5 bases unmatched. The germline V gene encodes CDR1 LGHNT and CDR2 FRNRAP. The CDR3 coding sequence is TGTGCTAGTGGTTTCCGTGAGGGGGCCTCCTACAATGAGCAGTTCTTC. It yields the protein CASGFREGASYNEQFF.

CDR3 sequence: CASSPGGPRRGEAFF. The CDR3 DNA reads TGTGCCAGCTCCCCCGGGGGTCCCCGTCGTGGTGAAGCTTTCTTT. The V call is TRBV18, the J call TRBJ1-1; a weak D match, TRBD1 (5 bases). The CDR3 spans 15 residues. V lost 6 bases, J lost 7 bases, and 21 bases lay in between. Germline assignment: CDR1 KGHSH and CDR2 LQKENI. The full variable domain, with the rest looked up from reference TRBV18 and TRBJ1-1, is NAGVMQNPRHLVRRRGQEARLRCSPMKGHSHVYWYRQLPEEGLKFMVYLQKENIIDESGMPKERFSAEFPKEGPSILRIQQVVRGDSAAYFCASSPGGPRRGEAFFGQGTRLTVV.

CDR3 region: CASSMGQDYEQYF. CDR3 sequence (DNA): TGTGCCAGTAGTATGGGGCAGGACTACGAGCAGTACTTC. This rearrangement joins TRBV19 to TRBJ2-7; D perhaps matches TRBD1 (5 bases). Germline V gives CDR1 LNHDA, CDR2 SQIVND (reference sequence). V shed 3 bases and J shed 3 bases, with 9 bases lying between them. The CDR3 contains 13 residues.

This chain joins TRBV11-3 and TRBJ2-2, with 8 bases that match TRBD1. V lost 5 bases, J lost 6 bases, and 14 bases stayed unmatched. CDR3 length equals 17 residues. Germline-derived CDR1 and CDR2 are SGHNT and YENEEA. The CDR3 nucleotides read TGTGCCAGCAGCGACAGGGGACAGAAATTGGTTTCCGGGGAGCTGTTTTTT. Protein product: CASSDRGQKLVSGELFF.

CDR3 residues: CASSEPRQGPGYNEQFF. The CDR3 bases are TGTGCCAGCAGTGAACCGAGACAGGGCCCAGGGTACAATGAGCAGTTCTTC. V gene TRBV6-1 combines with J gene TRBJ2-1; 7 bases match TRBD1. The V gene end was trimmed by 2 bases and the J gene end by 4 bases; junction bases not matched to a gene: 11. The CDR3 is 17 amino acids. In germline, CDR1 is MNHNS, CDR2 SASEGT.

The chain couples TRBV29-1 to TRBJ2-7, with 7 bases that match TRBD2. Trimming took 5 bases from V and 0 from J; bases not matched to a gene: 10. The germline CDR1 and CDR2 sequences are SQVTM and ANQGSEA. The CDR3 spans 15 residues. The CDR3 DNA is TGCAGCGTTATTCCCACGGGGGGAAGCTCCTACGAGCAGTACTTC. This translates into CSVIPTGGSSYEQYF.

This clone showed up just once. The chain carries TRBV4-1 and TRBJ2-5; 8 positions match TRBD1. Germline V gives CDR1 MGHRA, CDR2 YSYEKL. The CDR3 loop spans 16 amino acids. The junction had 13 bases not matched to a gene; V was cut back by 5 bases and J by 5 bases. CDR3 sequence: CASSSLDRDSGETQYF. As DNA, the CDR3 is TGCGCCAGCAGCTCCCTGGACAGGGATAGTGGGGAGACCCAGTACTTC.

The V and J genes are TRBV10-3 and TRBJ1-1, with D unclear. The CDR3 runs to 14 residues. Deletions cut 4 bases from V and 1 base from J, with 10 bases between. The germline CDR1 and CDR2 sequences are ENHRY and SYGVKD. Here the CDR3 DNA reads TGTGCCATCAGTGGGAGGGAGAGGAACACTGAAGCTTTCTTT. Its translation is CAISGRERNTEAFF.

V is TRBV7-9 and J is TRBJ1-3; 11 bases line up with TRBD1. The CDR3 has 18 residues. The germline V gene has CDR1 SEHNR and CDR2 FQNEAQ (reference sequence). With 5 bases clipped from V and 4 bases from J, the junction kept 13 bases outside the gene matches. The CDR3 sequence is CASSLRTGGSLLGNTIYF. The DNA of the CDR3 is TGTGCCAGCAGCCTTCGGACAGGGGGCTCTTTGTTGGGAAACACCATATATTTT.

This chain uses TRBV9 with TRBJ2-7; 12 bases map to TRBD2. The length of the CDR3 is 15 residues. Unmatched junction bases numbered 9, after V lost 3 bases and J lost 8 bases. Per germline, CDR1 SGDLS and CDR2 YYNGEE. The CDR3 nucleotides are TGTGCCAGCAGCGGAGAGACTAGCGGGAGTCACAAGCAGTACTTC. Amino acids: CASSGETSGSHKQYF.

The chain joins TRBV5-1 to TRBJ2-7; 9 bases match TRBD1. Trimming removed 0 bases from V and 0 bases from J; junction bases left unmatched: 4. The CDR3 is 16 amino acids. CDR1 SGHRS and CDR2 YFSETQ come from the germline V gene. In DNA, the CDR3 is TGCGCCAGCAGCTTGGTCGACAGGGGGTTCTCCTACGAGCAGTACTTC. It yields the protein CASSLVDRGFSYEQYF.

This chain links TRBV7-2 with TRBJ1-4; perhaps TRBD1 as D (5 bases). The CDR3 has 15 residues. V shed 5 bases and J shed 7 bases, with 17 bases lying between them. Germline V lookup: CDR1 SGHTA, CDR2 FQGNSA. The CDR3 coding sequence is TGTGCCAGCAGCAATAAAGTTGGGGCACGTGAAAAACTGTTTTTT. Its protein is CASSNKVGAREKLFF.

The chain uses TRBV7-9 and TRBJ2-1, with D maybe TRBD2 (6 bases). V was shortened by 3 bases and J by 9 bases, with 12 bases between the two germline ends. Per the germline V gene, CDR1 is SEHNR and CDR2 is FQNEAQ (reference sequence). The CDR3 extends over 13 amino acids. The CDR3, as DNA: TGTGCCAGCAGCTTTGGAGGGGCATTTGAGCAGTTCTTC. This gives the protein CASSFGGAFEQFF.

Only one count was recorded for this clone. The chain is built from TRBV6-5 and TRBJ1-2; D is uncertain. The V and J ends lost 10 bases and 0 bases respectively, with 12 bases between them. There are 13 residues in the CDR3. Germline CDR1 and CDR2: MNHEY and SVGAGI. The CDR3 bases are TGTGCCACCGCGTTTCAAGCTAACTATGGCTACACCTTC. Protein: CATAFQANYGYTF.

The chain has TRBV7-2 and TRBJ1-2, with D unresolved. This CDR3 spans 12 amino acids. V was clipped by 3 bases and J by 5 bases, with 7 bases between them. CDR1 is SGHTA and CDR2 is FQGNSA in the germline V gene. The CDR3 loop reads CASSLEQYGYTF. DNA of the CDR3: TGTGCCAGCAGCTTGGAGCAATATGGCTACACCTTC.

The rearrangement links TRBV9 to TRBJ2-7; TRBD2 matches 10 bases. The CDR3 is made up of 15 amino acids. Germline CDR1 SGDLS, CDR2 YYNGEE. V lost 1 base, J lost 3 bases, and 4 bases stayed unmatched. This chain's CDR3 is CASSVRAGGNYEQYF. CDR3 nucleotides: TGTGCCAGCAGCGTAAGAGCGGGGGGGAACTACGAGCAGTACTTC.

The chain has TRBV5-6 and TRBJ1-2; 11 bases fit TRBD1. The V and J ends lost 3 bases and 6 bases, in that order; junction bases with no gene match: 7. CDR3 length: 15 amino acids. The V gene's germline CDR1 is SGHDT and CDR2 YYEEEE. CDR3 bases: TGTGCCAGCAGCTCATATCCGGGACAGGGGGATGGCTACACCTTC. As protein: CASSSYPGQGDGYTF.

This clone was seen once. The chain employs TRBV18 and TRBJ1-5; no clear D gene. CDR3 length equals 13 residues. Germline V CDR1 and CDR2: KGHSH, LQKENI. The germline V and J ends were trimmed by 5 bases and 6 bases, with 11 bases remaining between them. The CDR3 nucleotides are TGTGCCAGCTCATCAGAGACGGGTCAGCCCCAGCATTTT. It translates to CASSSETGQPQHF.

This chain links TRBV19 with TRBJ1-2; no clear D gene. The CDR3 length is 16 residues. Trimming took 4 bases from V and 8 from J, leaving 23 bases between them. CDR1 and CDR2 (germline): LNHDA, SQIVND (reference sequence). This chain's CDR3 is CASSNYRETSGHGYTF. The CDR3 nucleotides are TGTGCCAGTAGTAACTACCGGGAAACATCCGGGCACGGCTACACCTTC.

The CDR3 spells CASRNSGTVSTEAFF. CDR3 nucleotides: TGTGCCAGCAGAAATTCCGGGACAGTGAGCACTGAAGCTTTCTTT. J is TRBJ1-1 and V is TRBV2; 7 bases are shared with TRBD1. CDR1 is SNHLY, CDR2 FYNNEI, per germline. The CDR3 loop spans 15 amino acids. V lost 6 bases and J lost 4; bases outside the gene matches: 11. Full variable domain (missing parts from reference TRBV2 and TRBJ1-1): EPEVTQTPSHQVTQMGQEVILRCVPISNHLYFYWYRQILGQKVEFLVSFYNNEISEKSEIFDDQFSVERPDGSNFTLKIRSTKLEDSAMYFCASRNSGTVSTEAFFGQGTRLTVV.

The chain has TRBV29-1 and TRBJ2-1, with TRBD2 matching 7 bases. This CDR3 has 14 amino acids. Germline V CDR1 and CDR2: SQVTM, ANQGSEA. J lost 2 bases, V lost 8 bases, and 9 bases had no gene match. The CDR3 nucleotides read TGCAGCTACTGGTCGAGCGGGACCTACAATGAGCAGTTCTTC. It encodes CSYWSSGTYNEQFF.

The chain has TRBV13 and TRBJ2-4; 10 positions agree with TRBD1. The V segment lost 5 bases and the J segment 6 bases; nucleotides outside the gene matches: 7. This CDR3 is 15 amino acids long. CDR1 and CDR2 (germline): PRHDT, FYEKMQ (reference sequence). CDR3 sequence reads: CASSPGGQGTNIQYF. The CDR3 DNA is TGTGCCAGCAGCCCCGGGGGACAGGGGACAAACATTCAGTACTTC.

This clone was observed once. V gene TRBV18 combines with J gene TRBJ1-6; 9 bases are a match to TRBD1. V lost 2 bases and J lost 10; bases outside the gene matches: 3. CDR3 length: 14 amino acids. Per the germline V gene, CDR1 is KGHSH and CDR2 is LQKENI. The CDR3 DNA follows: TGTGCCAGCTCACCAAGGGACAGGGAGTCACCCCTCCACTTT. Amino acids: CASSPRDRESPLHF.

The V gene is TRBV19, the J gene TRBJ1-5; no clear D. V was shortened by 5 bases and J by 5 bases, with 10 bases between the two germline ends. This CDR3 contains 13 residues. The germline V gene encodes CDR1 LNHDA and CDR2 SQIVND (reference sequence). The CDR3 DNA is TGTGCCAGTAGTCCTGGGCCAGATCAGCCCCAGCATTTT. This codes for CASSPGPDQPQHF.